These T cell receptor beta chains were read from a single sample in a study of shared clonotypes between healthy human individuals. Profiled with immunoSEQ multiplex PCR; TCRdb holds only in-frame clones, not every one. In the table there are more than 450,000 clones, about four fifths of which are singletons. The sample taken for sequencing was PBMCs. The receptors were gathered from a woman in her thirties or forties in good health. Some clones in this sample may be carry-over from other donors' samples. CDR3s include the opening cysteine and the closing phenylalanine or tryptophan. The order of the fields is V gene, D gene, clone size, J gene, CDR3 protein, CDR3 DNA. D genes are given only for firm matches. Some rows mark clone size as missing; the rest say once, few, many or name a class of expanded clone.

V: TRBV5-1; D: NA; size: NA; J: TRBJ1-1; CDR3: CASSLRQGMNTEAFF; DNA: TGCGCCAGCAGCTTGCGTCAGGGAATGAACACTGAAGCTTTCTTT
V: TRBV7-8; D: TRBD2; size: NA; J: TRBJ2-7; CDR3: CASSILLSGSVVGEQYF; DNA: TGTGCCAGCAGCATTCTCCTTAGCGGGAGTGTAGTGGGTGAGCAGTACTTC
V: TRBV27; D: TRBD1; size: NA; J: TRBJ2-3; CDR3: CASSGTGGPYTDMQYF; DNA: TGTGCCAGCTCCGGGACAGGGGGCCCTTACACAGATATGCAGTATTTT
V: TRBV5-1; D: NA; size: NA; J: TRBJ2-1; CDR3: CASSPDTISYNEQFF; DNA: TGCGCCAGCAGCCCGGACACTATCTCCTACAATGAGCAGTTCTTC
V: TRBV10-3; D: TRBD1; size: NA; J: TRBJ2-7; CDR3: CAISGETGGYEQYF; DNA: TGTGCCATCAGCGGAGAAACAGGGGGCTACGAGCAGTACTTC
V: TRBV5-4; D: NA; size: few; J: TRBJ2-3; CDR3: CASSPALSHGDTQYF; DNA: TGTGCCAGCAGCCCGGCGTTAAGTCACGGAGATACGCAGTATTTT
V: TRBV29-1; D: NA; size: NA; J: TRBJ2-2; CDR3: CSVGPTVVGELFF; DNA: TGCAGCGTTGGCCCCACTGTGGTCGGGGAGCTGTTTTTT
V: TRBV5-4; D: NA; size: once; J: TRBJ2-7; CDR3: CASSLQGSYEQYF; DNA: TGTGCCAGCAGCTTGCAGGGCTCCTACGAGCAGTACTTC
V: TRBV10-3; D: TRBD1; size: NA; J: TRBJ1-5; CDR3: CAISGIPTGVNNQPQHF; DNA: TGTGCCATCAGTGGCATCCCGACAGGGGTGAACAATCAGCCCCAGCATTTT
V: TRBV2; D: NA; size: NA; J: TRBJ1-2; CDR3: CASSDSPTPNYGYTF; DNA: TGTGCCAGCAGTGATTCTCCGACACCTAACTATGGCTACACCTTC
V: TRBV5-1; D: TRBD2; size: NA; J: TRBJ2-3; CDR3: CASSPLTSGGTDTQYF; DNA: TGCGCCAGCAGCCCCCTGACTAGCGGGGGCACAGATACGCAGTATTTT
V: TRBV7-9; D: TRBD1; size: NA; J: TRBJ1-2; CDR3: CASVDRDYGYTF; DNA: TGTGCCTCGGTGGACAGGGACTATGGCTACACCTTC
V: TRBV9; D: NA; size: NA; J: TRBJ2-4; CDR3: CASSVGGRGLAKNIQYF; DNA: TGTGCCAGCAGCGTAGGAGGCAGGGGATTAGCCAAAAACATTCAGTACTTC
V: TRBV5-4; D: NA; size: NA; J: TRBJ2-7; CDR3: CASSAALGTSYEQYF; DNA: TGTGCCAGCAGCGCGGCCTTGGGGACATCCTACGAGCAGTACTTC
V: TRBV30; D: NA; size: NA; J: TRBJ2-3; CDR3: CAFHLSLTDTQYF; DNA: TGTGCCTTCCATCTTTCCCTCACAGATACGCAGTATTTT
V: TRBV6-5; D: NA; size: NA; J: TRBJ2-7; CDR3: CASRPLGAYEQYF; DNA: TGTGCCAGCAGGCCCCTGGGCGCATACGAGCAGTACTTC
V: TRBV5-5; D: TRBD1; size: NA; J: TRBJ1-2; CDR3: CASSLGPGEGAGYGYTF; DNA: TGTGCCAGCAGCTTGGGGCCCGGGGAGGGGGCAGGCTATGGCTACACCTTC
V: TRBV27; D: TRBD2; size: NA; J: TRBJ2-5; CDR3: CASSTLSGGRARTTQYF; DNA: TGTGCCAGCAGTACCCTCAGCGGGGGCCGGGCTCGGACGACCCAGTACTTC
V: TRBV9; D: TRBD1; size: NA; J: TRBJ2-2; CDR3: CASSSQTGVSTGELFF; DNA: TGTGCCAGCAGCTCCCAGACAGGGGTGAGCACCGGGGAGCTGTTTTTT
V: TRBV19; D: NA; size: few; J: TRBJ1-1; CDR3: CASRTGYTEAFF; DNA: TGTGCCAGTAGAACAGGGTACACTGAAGCTTTCTTT
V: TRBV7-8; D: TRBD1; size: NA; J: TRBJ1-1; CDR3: CASSPGQGNLEAFF; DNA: TGTGCCAGCAGCCCCGGACAGGGCAACTTAGAAGCTTTCTTT
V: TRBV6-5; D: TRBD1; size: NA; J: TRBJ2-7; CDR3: CASRTGQLYEQYF; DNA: TGTGCCAGCAGAACGGGACAGCTCTACGAGCAGTACTTC
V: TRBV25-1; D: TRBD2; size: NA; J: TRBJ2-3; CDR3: CASRPPSGSPVTDTQYF; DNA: TGTGCCAGCAGACCTCCCAGCGGGAGCCCGGTAACAGATACGCAGTATTTT
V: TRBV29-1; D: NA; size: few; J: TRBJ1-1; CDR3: CSVGQGSLTEAFF; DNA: TGCAGCGTTGGTCAGGGGAGTCTCACTGAAGCTTTCTTT
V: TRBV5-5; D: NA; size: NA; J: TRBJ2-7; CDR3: CASSLGLVTSYEQYF; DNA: TGTGCCAGCAGCTTGGGACTAGTTACTTCCTACGAGCAGTACTTC
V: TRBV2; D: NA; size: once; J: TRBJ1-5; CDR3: CASSEGRSNQPQHF; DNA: TGTGCCAGCAGTGAGGGCAGGTCTAATCAGCCCCAGCATTTT
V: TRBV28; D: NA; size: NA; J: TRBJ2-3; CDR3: CASRYGDTQYF; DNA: TGTGCCAGCCGTTATGGAGATACGCAGTATTTT
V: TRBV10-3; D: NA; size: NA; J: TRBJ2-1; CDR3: CAIGNSGYNEQFF; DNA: TGTGCCATCGGTAATTCGGGGTACAATGAGCAGTTCTTC
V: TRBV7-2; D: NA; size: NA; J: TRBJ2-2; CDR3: CASSLDHTGELFF; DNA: TGTGCCAGCAGCTTAGACCATACCGGGGAGCTGTTTTTT
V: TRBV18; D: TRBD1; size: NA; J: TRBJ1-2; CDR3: CASSPPGQGDRGYTF; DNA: TGTGCCAGCTCACCCCCGGGACAGGGGGATCGTGGCTACACCTTC
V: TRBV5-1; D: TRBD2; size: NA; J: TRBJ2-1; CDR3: CASRGGIEDNEQFF; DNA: TGCGCCAGCAGGGGGGGGATAGAGGACAATGAGCAGTTCTTC
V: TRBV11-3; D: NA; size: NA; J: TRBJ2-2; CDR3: CASSPARGTGELFF; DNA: TGTGCCAGCAGCCCAGCAAGGGGGACCGGGGAGCTGTTTTTT
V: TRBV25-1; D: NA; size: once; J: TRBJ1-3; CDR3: CASSYSSSGNTIYF; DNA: TGTGCCAGCAGTTATTCGAGCTCTGGAAACACCATATATTTT
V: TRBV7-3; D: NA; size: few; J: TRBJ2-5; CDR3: CASSLGGAAQETQYF; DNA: TGTGCCAGCAGCTTAGGGGGGGCGGCCCAAGAGACCCAGTACTTC
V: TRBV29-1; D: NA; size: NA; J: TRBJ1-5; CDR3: CSATGTRGPQHF; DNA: TGCAGCGCAACAGGGACTAGGGGGCCCCAGCATTTT
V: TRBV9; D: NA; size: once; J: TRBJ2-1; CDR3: CASSVDMVAYNEQFF; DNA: TGTGCCAGCAGCGTAGATATGGTGGCCTACAATGAGCAGTTCTTC
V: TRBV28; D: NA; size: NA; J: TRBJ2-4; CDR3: CASSPRGPDIQYF; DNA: TGTGCCAGCAGTCCCAGGGGCCCTGACATTCAGTACTTC
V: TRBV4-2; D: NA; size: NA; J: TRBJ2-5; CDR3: CASSQDPSYVSRQETQYF; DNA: TGTGCCAGCAGCCAAGACCCCTCTTATGTCAGTCGCCAAGAGACCCAGTACTTC
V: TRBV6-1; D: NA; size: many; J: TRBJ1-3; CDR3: CASSFVVPGNTIYF; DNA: TGTGCCAGCAGTTTCGTAGTTCCTGGAAACACCATATATTTT
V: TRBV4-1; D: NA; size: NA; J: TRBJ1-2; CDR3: CASSQDRNYGYTF; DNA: TGCGCCAGCAGCCAGGACCGAAACTATGGCTACACCTTC
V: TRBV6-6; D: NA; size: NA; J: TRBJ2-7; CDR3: CATKTSPASSYEQYF; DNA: TGTGCCACCAAGACCTCCCCGGCTAGCTCCTACGAGCAGTACTTC
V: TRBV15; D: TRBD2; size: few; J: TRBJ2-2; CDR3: CATSTPTSGVTGELFF; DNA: TGTGCCACCAGCACCCCGACTAGCGGGGTCACCGGGGAGCTGTTTTTT
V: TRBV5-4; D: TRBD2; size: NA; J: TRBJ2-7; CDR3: CASSLPSGNPYEQYF; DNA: TGTGCCAGCAGCTTGCCTAGCGGGAACCCCTACGAGCAGTACTTC
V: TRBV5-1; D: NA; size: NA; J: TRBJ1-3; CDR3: CASSFSLDSGNTIYF; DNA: TGCGCCAGCAGCTTCTCCCTAGACTCTGGAAACACCATATATTTT
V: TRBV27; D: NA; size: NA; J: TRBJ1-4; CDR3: CASSFRGDEKLFF; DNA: TGTGCCAGCAGTTTTCGGGGGGATGAAAAACTGTTTTTT
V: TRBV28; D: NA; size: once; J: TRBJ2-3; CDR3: CASSYGGTQYF; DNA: TGTGCCAGCAGTTACGGGGGTACGCAGTATTTT